This T cell receptor beta chain is drawn from a study of shared clonotypes between healthy human individuals. From germline, CDR1 is KGHSH and CDR2 LQKENI. With 6 bases removed from V and 7 bases from J, the gap between germline ends came to 19 bases. The CDR3 sequence is 15 residues long. It was across several immunoSEQ plates that each subset's genomic DNA was evenly split. Here immunoSEQ multiplex PCR was the method, and the copy in TCRdb shows in-frame clones only, minus some. The profile shows 600,000 to 700,000 clones, around four fifths of them singletons. This chain uses TRBV18 with TRBJ1-5; D gene unclear. This TCR was sampled from a woman aged 25-40 years in good health. Sequenced input: memory CD4+ T cells sorted from blood. The subset denotes: CD45RA-negative fraction. The CDR3 DNA reads as TGTGCCAGCTCGCCCAACCAACAGAATTCGCAGCCCCAGCATTTT. Its protein is CASSPNQQNSQPQHF.